The 4 T cell receptor beta chains below come from one sample, sequenced in a study of regulatory T cells in long-lasting Graves disease (dated by TCRdb to about 2021). The library was prepared using multiplex PCR. Reads for this sample came from an Illumina HiSeq 4000. To build TCR beta libraries, CDR3 regions were amplified by Arm-PCR using iRepertoire HTBI primers. TCRdb passed the public sequencing reads through fastp at Q25 and MiXCR, retaining productive beta sequences. Records with the same CDR3 protein are collapsed into one entry carrying the most frequent genes and DNA. For this sample the table gives 600,000 to 850,000 distinct CDR3 sequences, of which about 30% were detected only once. The ten largest clonotypes hold under 50% of the sample. The label giving this sample's time point can be read as: persistent/refractory GD, antithyroid drugs over 5 years with positive TRAb. For both TCR sequencing and RNA sequencing, RNA was extracted from PBMCs using TRIzol.

The sequencing here drew on peripheral blood mononuclear cells (PBMCs), taken when the disease was refractory, from a patient treated with antithyroid drugs. Every receptor here comes from a female donor with Graves disease.

V and J are TRBV6-2 or TRBV6-3 and TRBJ2-7; 13 bases align to TRBD2. Germline CDR1 reads MNHEY; CDR2 reads SVGEGT. The CDR3 runs 14 residues. V lost 7 bases and J lost 7; bases outside the gene matches: 7. CDR3: CASNLLAGGPEQYF. For the CDR3, the DNA is TGTGCCAGCAACCTACTAGCGGGAGGGCCTGAGCAGTACTTC.

This clonotype has only a few counts. This sequence joins TRBV2 and TRBJ1-1, with D tentatively TRBD1 (6 bases). Trimming shortened V by 3 bases and J by 6 bases, and 20 bases separated the two germline ends. CDR1 is SNHLY and CDR2 is FYNNEI in the germline V gene. This CDR3 is 16 amino acids long. CDR3 nucleotide sequence: TGTGCCAGCAGTGAGGAGTGGGGGGGCGATGGAGCTGAAGCTTTCTTT. This sequence encodes CASSEEWGGDGAEAFF.

Many counts were recorded for this clonotype. The chain combines TRBV12-3 or TRBV12-4 with TRBJ1-6, with D possibly TRBD1 on 6 matching bases. This CDR3 has 16 residues. Deletions cut 0 bases from V and 7 bases from J, with 13 bases between. CDR3 bases: TGTGCCAGCAGTTTAGCGGGGGCAGGGGAGAATTCACCCCTCCACTTT. Protein: CASSLAGAGENSPLHF.

This rearrangement joins TRBV11-2 to TRBJ2-1; tentatively, D is TRBD1 (5 bases). V dropped 5 bases and J dropped 9 bases, with 11 bases sitting between them. The CDR3 length is 12 residues. Germline assignment: CDR1 SGHAT and CDR2 FQNNGV. The CDR3 sequence is CASSHQGSEQFF. CDR3 DNA: TGTGCCAGCAGCCACCAGGGTAGTGAGCAGTTCTTC.